A single sample gave rise to the 7 T cell receptor beta chains below, sequenced in a study of blood T cell repertoires in COVID-19. Only in-frame clones appear in the TCRdb table, and some are missing; sequencing was by immunoSEQ multiplex PCR. Counted here are fewer than 95,000 clones, over 75% occurring once; the ten biggest clones make up less than 0.85%. Sequences were obtained from peripheral blood. These TCRs come from a woman at least 80 years old with acute or convalescent COVID-19.

V gene TRBV7-3 combines with J gene TRBJ1-2; D gene uncertain. V lost 2 bases and J lost 7, with 11 bases in between. The germline V gene has CDR1 SGHTA and CDR2 FQGTGA. The CDR3 length is 13 residues. CDR3 in DNA: TGTGCCAGCAGCTTAGAGGCTGGAGCTGGCTACACCTTC. Translation: CASSLEAGAGYTF.

This sequence joins TRBV3-1 (or the pseudogene TRBV3-2) and TRBJ2-7, with TRBD1 as a possible D gene (6 bases). Trimming removed 3 bases at V and 3 bases at J, with 15 bases between. This CDR3 region has 15 residues. Germline V gene data show CDR1 as LGHDT and CDR2 as YNNKEL (reference sequence). The CDR3 DNA sequence: TGTGCCAGCAGCCACTACACGGGACACTTCTACGAGCAGTACTTC. Translating it yields CASSHYTGHFYEQYF.

The V call is TRBV3-1 (or the pseudogene TRBV3-2), the J call TRBJ1-5; weak D call: TRBD1 (6 bases). Germline CDR1 is LGHDT and CDR2 is YNNKEL (reference sequence). V was cut by 2 bases and J by 2 bases, with 13 bases left in between. The CDR3 length is 16 residues. CDR3 loop: CASSQNTGLGNQPQHF. CDR3 coding DNA: TGTGCCAGCAGCCAAAATACAGGGCTTGGCAATCAGCCCCAGCATTTT.

This chain links TRBV4-2 with TRBJ1-5; a weak D match, TRBD1 (5 bases). The V and J ends lost 3 bases and 5 bases respectively, with 17 bases between them. Germline V gives CDR1 LGHNA, CDR2 YNFKEQ. The CDR3 contains 16 residues. CDR3 region: CASSQGGQGGYQPQHF. The DNA of the CDR3 is TGTGCCAGCAGCCAGGGGGGTCAGGGAGGATATCAGCCCCAGCATTTT.

This chain links TRBV29-1 with TRBJ1-1; D gene unclear. CDR3 length: 12 residues. CDR1 is SQVTM and CDR2 is ANQGSEA in the germline V gene. V lost 5 bases and J lost 3, with 10 bases in between. The CDR3 loop is CSVSYGDTEAFF. The CDR3 nucleotides are TGCAGCGTTTCCTACGGGGACACTGAAGCTTTCTTT. Full variable domain (remainder filled in from reference TRBV29-1 and TRBJ1-1): SAVISQKPSRDICQRGTSLTIQCQVDSQVTMMFWYRQQPGQSLTLIATANQGSEATYESGFVIDKFPISRPNLTFSTLTVSNMSPEDSSIYLCSVSYGDTEAFFGQGTRLTVV.

The V and J genes are TRBV5-1 and TRBJ2-7, with D possibly TRBD2 on 5 matching bases. V gave up 0 bases and J gave up 7 bases, with 14 bases separating them. This CDR3 spans 14 amino acids. The germline gives CDR1 SGHRS, CDR2 YFSETQ. The CDR3 is CASSLEAALGEQYF. The CDR3 nucleotides read TGCGCCAGCAGCTTGGAAGCGGCACTAGGGGAGCAGTACTTC. The entire variable domain, with the rest obtained from reference TRBV5-1 and TRBJ2-7, is as follows: KAGVTQTPRYLIKTRGQQVTLSCSPISGHRSVSWYQQTPGQGLQFLFEYFSETQRNKGNFPGRFSGRQFSNSRSEMNVSTLELGDSALYLCASSLEAALGEQYFGPGTRLTVT.

J is TRBJ2-1 and V is TRBV19; possible D gene TRBD2, 6 bases. V lost 7 bases and J lost 4, with 14 bases in between. Germline V gives CDR1 LNHDA, CDR2 SQIVND (reference sequence). The CDR3 length is 14 residues. The CDR3 nucleotides are TGTGCCAGTACTCTCGGCGGGGTTTACAATGAGCAGTTCTTC. This encodes CASTLGGVYNEQFF.